This T cell receptor beta chain was sequenced for a study of graft-versus-host responses after intestinal transplantation. In the study overall: Every transplant recipient was induced with anti-thymocyte globulin, then maintained on tacrolimus and steroids for about three years.

The CDR3 has 13 amino acids. V lost 2 bases and J lost 6, with 7 bases in between. Germline CDR1 reads ENHRY; CDR2 reads SYGVKD. Regarding this clone: Its target is not known.

Repertoires were generated with immunoSEQ multiplex PCR, while TCRdb's copy carries only in-frame clones and drops some. The data show fewer than 80,000 clones, 90% seen once. The material sequenced was unstimulated CD8+ T cells sorted from spleen or lymph node cells, taken before transplant. The chain is built from TRBV10-3 and TRBJ1-4; D unclear. The source of this sequence is a human donor who was the organ donor for an intestinal transplant. The CDR3 DNA sequence: TGTGCCATCAGTGAGATCGCAGATGAAAAACTGTTTTTT. Residues: CAISEIADEKLFF.